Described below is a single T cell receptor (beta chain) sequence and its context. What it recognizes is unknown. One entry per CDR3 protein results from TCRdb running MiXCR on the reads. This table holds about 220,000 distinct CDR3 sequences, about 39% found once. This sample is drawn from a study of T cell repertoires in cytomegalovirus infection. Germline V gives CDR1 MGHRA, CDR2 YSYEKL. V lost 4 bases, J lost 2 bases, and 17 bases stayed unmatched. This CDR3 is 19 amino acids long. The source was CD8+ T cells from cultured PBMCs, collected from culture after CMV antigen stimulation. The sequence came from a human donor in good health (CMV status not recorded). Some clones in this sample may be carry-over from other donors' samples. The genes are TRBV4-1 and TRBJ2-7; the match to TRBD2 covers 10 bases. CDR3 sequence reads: CASSPHAAGGLILTYEQYF. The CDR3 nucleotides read TGCGCCAGCAGCCCCCATGCAGCGGGGGGGCTTATCCTAACCTACGAGCAGTACTTC.